Following are 9 T cell receptor beta chains from one sample sequenced in a study of T-cell memory formation after mild COVID-19. TCRdb itself ran the 5' RACE reads through MiXCR, one entry per CDR3 protein. The sample contains about 470,000 distinct CDR3 sequences, around 27% of which appear only once. The sample taken for sequencing was PBMCs or a T cell subset sorted from them (not recorded which). The receptor source for this set is an adult woman who had mild COVID-19 (a few samples of this study predate the infection). Cell type and time point are not known.

The CDR3, as DNA: TGTGCCAGCAGACCCGACGGGACTGAGCAGTTCTTC. Translating it yields CASRPDGTEQFF. The rearrangement joins TRBV11-3 to TRBJ2-1; D might be TRBD1 or TRBD2, each matching 5 bases. CDR1 and CDR2 (germline): SGHNT, YENEEA. V was cut by 6 bases and J by 9 bases, with 12 bases left in between. This CDR3 region has 12 residues. The variable domain in full, with the rest retrieved from reference TRBV11-3 and TRBJ2-1, is EAGVVQSPRYKIIEKKQPVAFWCNPISGHNTLYWYLQNLGQGPELLIRYENEEAVDDSQLPKDRFSAERLKGVDSTLKIQPAELGDSAVYLCASRPDGTEQFFGPGTRLTVL.

Only a few counts were recorded for this clonotype. The rearrangement links TRBV7-9 to TRBJ2-5; TRBD1 matches 7 bases. The CDR3 is 13 residues long. Trimming cost V 6 bases and J 5 bases; bases outside gene matches: 6. CDR1 is SEHNR, CDR2 FQNEAQ, per germline (reference sequence). The CDR3 here is CASRPTGEETQYF. The CDR3 nucleotides read TGTGCCAGCAGGCCTACAGGGGAGGAGACCCAGTACTTC.

The rearrangement links TRBV6-5 to TRBJ1-6, with 8 bases that match TRBD1. The germline gives CDR1 MNHEY, CDR2 SVGAGI. After removal of 6 bases from V and 7 bases from J, the junction contained 8 bases not matched to a gene. The CDR3 covers 15 residues. In DNA form, the CDR3 reads TGTGCCAGCAGCCCTCAGGGGGCGATCAATTCACCCCTCCACTTT. Translation gives CASSPQGAINSPLHF.

In this sample, this clonotype turned up a few times. This sequence joins TRBV11-2 and TRBJ2-5; D possibly matches TRBD1 or TRBD2 (5 bases each). This CDR3 is 13 amino acids long. CDR1 is SGHAT and CDR2 is FQNNGV in the germline V gene. V was clipped by 2 bases and J by 5 bases, with 9 bases between them. Written as DNA, the CDR3 is TGTGCCAGCAGCTTATTCGGGACCGAGACCCAGTACTTC. This encodes CASSLFGTETQYF.

This clonotype appeared a few times. The junction and the germline gene differ at one end; a read error may be behind it. J is TRBJ2-1 and V is TRBV5-5, with D perhaps matching TRBD1 (6 bases). CDR1 SGHKS and CDR2 YYEKEE come from the germline V gene (reference sequence). The CDR3 length is 14 residues. CDR3 region: CASTLRWGQNEQFF. In DNA, the CDR3 is TGTGCCAGCACCTTGCGCTGGGGGCAAAATGAGCAGTTCTTC.

The J gene is TRBJ2-2, the V gene TRBV6-6; D remains ambiguous. CDR1 is MNHNY and CDR2 is SVGAGI in the germline V gene (reference sequence). This CDR3 is built from 12 residues. With 4 bases removed from V and 5 bases from J, the gap between germline ends came to 5 bases. CDR3: CASSWWTGELFF. CDR3 bases: TGTGCCAGCAGTTGGTGGACCGGGGAGCTGTTTTTT.

The J gene is TRBJ2-1, the V gene TRBV28; possibly TRBD1 for D (6 bases). Germline loops: CDR1 MDHEN, CDR2 SYDVKM. This CDR3 is built from 13 residues. Trimming removed 6 bases at V and 0 bases at J, with 6 bases between. The CDR3, as DNA: TGTGCCAGCAGGGACAGCTCCTACAATGAGCAGTTCTTC. Its protein product is CASRDSSYNEQFF.

The chain recombines TRBV18 with TRBJ2-7; D call uncertain. This CDR3 is built from 15 residues. CDR1 KGHSH and CDR2 LQKENI come from the germline V gene. With 5 bases removed from V and 4 bases from J, the gap between germline ends came to 18 bases. The CDR3 DNA follows: TGTGCCAGCTCATCAACGCCGGCAAAATCTTACGAGCAGTACTTC. Translation gives CASSSTPAKSYEQYF.

V and J are TRBV5-1 and TRBJ2-3; TRBD1 or TRBD2 may be the D gene (6 bases each). This CDR3 has 15 amino acids. CDR1 is SGHRS, CDR2 YFSETQ, per germline. Trimming cost V 3 bases and J 0 bases, with 11 bases left between them. The chain's CDR3 is CASSSRGVSTDTQYF. The CDR3 nucleotides are TGCGCCAGCAGCTCGAGGGGGGTCAGCACAGATACGCAGTATTTT.